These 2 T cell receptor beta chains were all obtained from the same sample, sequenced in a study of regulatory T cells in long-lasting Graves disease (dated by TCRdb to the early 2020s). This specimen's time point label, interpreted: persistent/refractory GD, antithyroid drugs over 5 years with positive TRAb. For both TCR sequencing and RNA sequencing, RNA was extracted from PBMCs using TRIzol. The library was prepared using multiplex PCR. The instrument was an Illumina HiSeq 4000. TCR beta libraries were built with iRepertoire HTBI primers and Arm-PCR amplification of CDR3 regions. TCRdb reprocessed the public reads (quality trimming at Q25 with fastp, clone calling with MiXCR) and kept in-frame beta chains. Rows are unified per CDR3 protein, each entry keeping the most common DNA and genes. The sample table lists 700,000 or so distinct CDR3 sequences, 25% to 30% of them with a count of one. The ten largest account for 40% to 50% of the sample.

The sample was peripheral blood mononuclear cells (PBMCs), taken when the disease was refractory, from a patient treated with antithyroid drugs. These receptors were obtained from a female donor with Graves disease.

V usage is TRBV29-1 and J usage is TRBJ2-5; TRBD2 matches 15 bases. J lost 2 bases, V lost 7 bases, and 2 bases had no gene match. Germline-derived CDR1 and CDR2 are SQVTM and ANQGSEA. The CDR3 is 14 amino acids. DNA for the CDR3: TGCAGCGCCGGACTAGCGGGAGGGCAAGAGACCCAGTACTTC. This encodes CSAGLAGGQETQYF.

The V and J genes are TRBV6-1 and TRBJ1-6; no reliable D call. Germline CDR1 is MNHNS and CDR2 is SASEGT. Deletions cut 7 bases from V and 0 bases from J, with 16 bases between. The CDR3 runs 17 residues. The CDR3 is CASMDLRKSSYNSPLHF. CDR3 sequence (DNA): TGTGCCAGCATGGACCTTCGGAAAAGCTCCTATAATTCACCCCTCCACTTT.